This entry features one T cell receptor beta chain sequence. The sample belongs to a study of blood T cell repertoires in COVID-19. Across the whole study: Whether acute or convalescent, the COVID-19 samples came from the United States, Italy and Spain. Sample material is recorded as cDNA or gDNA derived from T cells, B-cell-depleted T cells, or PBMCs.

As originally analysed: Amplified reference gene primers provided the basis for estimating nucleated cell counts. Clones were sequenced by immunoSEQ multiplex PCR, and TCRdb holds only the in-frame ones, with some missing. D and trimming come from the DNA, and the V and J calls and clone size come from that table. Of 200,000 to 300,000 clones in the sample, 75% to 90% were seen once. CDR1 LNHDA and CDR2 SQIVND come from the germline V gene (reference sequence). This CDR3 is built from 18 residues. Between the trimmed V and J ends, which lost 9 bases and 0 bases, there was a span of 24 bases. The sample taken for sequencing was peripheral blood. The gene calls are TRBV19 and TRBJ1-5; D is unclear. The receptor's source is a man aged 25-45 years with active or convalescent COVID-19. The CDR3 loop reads CASTRRHQPRPSNQPQHF. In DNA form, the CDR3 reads TGTGCCAGCACACGCCGACACCAACCTCGACCTAGCAATCAGCCCCAGCATTTT.